The 6 T cell receptor beta chains in this list originate from one sample, sequenced in a study of regulatory T cells in long-lasting Graves disease (TCRdb year 2021). Libraries were constructed by multiplex PCR. Instrument used: Illumina HiSeq 4000. TCR beta libraries were built with iRepertoire HTBI primers and Arm-PCR amplification of CDR3 regions. TCRdb passed the public sequencing reads through fastp at Q25 and MiXCR, retaining productive beta sequences. Rows are unified per CDR3 protein, each entry keeping the most common DNA and genes. The sample contains 450,000 or so distinct CDR3 sequences, approximately 23% of them found a single time. Around 13% of the sample belongs to the ten largest clones. Sample time point, as interpreted from the label and publication: persistent/refractory GD, antithyroid drugs over 5 years with positive TRAb. For both TCR sequencing and RNA sequencing, RNA was extracted from PBMCs using TRIzol.

This specimen consisted of peripheral blood mononuclear cells (PBMCs), obtained when the disease was refractory, from a patient treated with antithyroid drugs. These receptors came from a female donor with Graves disease.

The chain employs TRBV25-1 and TRBJ2-7; a possible D gene is TRBD1 (6 bases). This CDR3 has 14 amino acids. Trimming pared 7 bases from V and 2 bases from J, leaving 15 bases between. Germline CDR1 and CDR2: MGHDK and SYGVNS. The CDR3 region has the DNA TGTGCCAGCACCGAACAGGGTCCTCCCTACGAGCAGTACTTC. Translating gives CASTEQGPPYEQYF.

The V gene is TRBV10-3, the J gene TRBJ1-2; 7 nucleotides line up with TRBD1. CDR1 is ENHRY, CDR2 SYGVKD, per germline. Losses at the gene ends were 5 bases for V and 0 bases for J; bases not matched to a gene: 9. The CDR3 consists of 16 residues. Here the CDR3 reads CAISQDYRGPNYGYTF. CDR3 nucleotide sequence: TGTGCCATCAGTCAGGACTACAGGGGTCCTAACTATGGCTACACCTTC.

This rearrangement joins TRBV5-1 to TRBJ1-4; D is undetermined. V gave up 0 bases and J gave up 8 bases, with 11 bases separating them. The V gene's germline CDR1 is SGHRS and CDR2 YFSETQ. The CDR3 length is 14 residues. CDR3 sequence (DNA): TGCGCCAGCAGCTTGGAGTACAGCAGGGAAAAACTGTTTTTT. Protein sequence: CASSLEYSREKLFF.

The chain combines TRBV19 with TRBJ1-6; TRBD1 might be the D (5 bases). The germline V gene has CDR1 LNHDA and CDR2 SQIVND (reference sequence). The CDR3 extends over 14 amino acids. V shed 6 bases and J shed 7 bases, with 13 bases lying between them. The CDR3 nucleotides are TGTGCCAGTAGGATGACAGTGGGGAATTCACCCCTCCACTTT. Translated: CASRMTVGNSPLHF.

This clonotype came up a few times. The CDR3 protein is CASSLRGTGPISYEQYF. DNA of the CDR3: TGTGCCAGTAGTCTGCGAGGGACAGGCCCGATATCCTACGAGCAGTACTTC. This chain links TRBV19 with TRBJ2-7; 8 bases align to TRBD1. Germline CDR1 is LNHDA and CDR2 is SQIVND (reference sequence). The CDR3 runs 17 residues. Trimming removed 5 bases from V and 1 base from J; junction bases left unmatched: 13. The entire variable domain, with the rest obtained from reference TRBV19 and TRBJ2-7, is as follows: DGGITQSPKYLFRKEGQNVTLSCEQNLNHDAMYWYRQDPGQGLRLIYYSQIVNDFQKGDIAEGYSVSREKKESFPLTVTSAQKNPTAFYLCASSLRGTGPISYEQYFGPGTRLTVT.

This clonotype appeared many times. Written as DNA, the CDR3 is TGTGCCAGCAGCTTCGCAGGGGCTGAGCAGTACTTC. This gives the protein CASSFAGAEQYF. This chain joins TRBV7-3 and TRBJ2-7, with D perhaps matching TRBD1 (6 bases). Germline-derived CDR1 and CDR2 are SGHTA and FQGTGA. The germline V and J ends were trimmed by 3 bases and 7 bases, with 10 bases remaining between them. The CDR3 extends over 12 amino acids.